This TCR beta chain is drawn from a study of T cell clonotyping in hematopoietic cell transplantation. This table comes from immunoSEQ multiplex PCR, and its TCRdb copy is limited to in-frame clones, with some not included. The sample records 7,500 to 8,500 clones, 66% being singletons. For this clone: A far larger clone lies a single base away; this is likely a read error.

CDR3 size: 16 residues. Looked up from germline, CDR1 is SNHLY and CDR2 is FYNNEI. The receptor's source is a male patient between 55 and 70 years old who had an allogeneic stem cell transplant from an unrelated donor, so the T cells may come from the graft donor. Some clones in this sample may be carry-over from other donors' samples. Sequencing was performed on peripheral blood mononuclear cells, taken 100 days after allogeneic stem cell transplant. V gene TRBV2 combines with J gene TRBJ2-5, with 8 bases matching TRBD1. The J call may be faulty, since TRBJ2-7 better matches the DNA end. CDR3 DNA: TGTGCTAGCAGTGAATTTTGGACAGGGCAAACCTACGAGCAGTACTTC. This codes for CASSEFWTGQTYEQYF.